The next 18 T cell receptor beta chains were all read from a single sample in a study of T-cell reconstitution after alpha-beta-depleted transplantation in children. A TCRbeta library incorporating unique molecular identifiers was prepared. TCRdb re-called the PCR reads through MiXCR, storing one row per CDR3 protein. The table records some 490,000 distinct CDR3 sequences, about an eighth of them present only once. Sample: PBMCs from the stem cell graft donor, taken from the stem cell graft. These receptors were collected from a human donor who donated a stem cell graft to a child with combined immunodeficiency.

Only a few counts were recorded for this clonotype. The genes are TRBV20-1 and TRBJ1-5, with D tentatively TRBD1 (5 bases). There are 12 residues in the CDR3. CDR1 is DFQATT and CDR2 is SNEGSKA in the germline V gene (reference sequence). V shed 6 bases and J shed 3 bases, with 9 bases lying between them. The CDR3, as DNA: TGCAGTGCCGGGACCTTCAATCAGCCCCAGCATTTT. It specifies CSAGTFNQPQHF.

The chain links TRBV6-2 or TRBV6-3 to TRBJ2-2, with 12 bases identical to TRBD2. The CDR3 totals 14 residues. CDR1 and CDR2 (germline): MNHEY, SVGEGT. Trimming removed 11 bases from V and 6 bases from J; junction bases left unmatched: 7. The CDR3 loop is CAVRLAGDPGELFF. The CDR3 nucleotides are TGTGCCGTCCGACTAGCGGGGGACCCCGGGGAGCTGTTTTTT.

The table lists this clonotype with many counts. The V gene is TRBV12-3 or TRBV12-4, the J gene TRBJ1-5; unclear D gene. The CDR3 spans 13 residues. Between the trimmed V and J ends, which lost 1 base and 5 bases, there was a span of 6 bases. The CDR3 DNA reads TGTGCCAGCAGTTTAGGCCCCTATCAGCCCCAGCATTTT. It encodes CASSLGPYQPQHF.

This clonotype has only a few counts. The gene calls are TRBV11-2 and TRBJ2-1; TRBD2 aligns across 9 bases. Germline CDR1 and CDR2: SGHAT and FQNNGV. The ends lost 3 bases at V and 10 bases at J; junction bases unmatched: 13. The CDR3 length is 16 residues. The CDR3 sequence: CASSLIYSGSYDEQFF. The DNA of the CDR3 is TGTGCCAGCAGCTTGATATATAGCGGGAGTTATGACGAGCAGTTCTTC.

This clonotype has more than one count but fewer than ten. The CDR3 reads CASRRTASSYNEQFF. CDR3 nucleotide sequence: TGTGCCAGCAGGAGGACAGCGAGCTCCTACAATGAGCAGTTCTTC. The V call is TRBV12-3 or TRBV12-4, the J call TRBJ2-1; maybe TRBD1 (6 bases). Between the trimmed V and J ends, which lost 6 bases and 0 bases, there was a span of 12 bases. This CDR3 is 15 amino acids long.

The J gene is TRBJ2-4, the V gene TRBV12-3 or TRBV12-4, with 8 bases that match TRBD1. The CDR3 is 16 residues long. With 4 bases clipped from V and 0 bases from J, the junction kept 5 bases outside the gene matches. This chain's CDR3 is CASSYRTGPAKNIQYF. The CDR3 DNA follows: TGTGCCAGCAGTTACCGGACAGGGCCAGCCAAAAACATTCAGTACTTC.

This clonotype appeared many times. The rearrangement uses TRBV7-2 and TRBJ2-3; 9 bases are a match to TRBD2. The V segment lost 1 base and the J segment 1 base; nucleotides outside the gene matches: 3. The germline V gene encodes CDR1 SGHTA and CDR2 FQGNSA. There are 16 residues in the CDR3. The DNA of the CDR3 is TGTGCCAGCAGCTTAGACGGGACTAGCCGCACAGATACGCAGTATTTT. Translation gives CASSLDGTSRTDTQYF.

This clonotype was picked up a small number of times. This chain joins TRBV14 and TRBJ2-7; the D gene is possibly TRBD1 (6 bases). This CDR3 contains 15 residues. Trimming left V 4 bases short and J 3 bases short, with 16 bases between. Germline V gene sequence: CDR1 SGHDN, CDR2 FVKESK. This CDR3 reads CASSPLGQRGYEQYF. Written as DNA, the CDR3 is TGTGCCAGCAGCCCTCTAGGACAGAGGGGCTACGAGCAGTACTTC.

The V and J genes are TRBV20-1 and TRBJ2-1, with 7 bases lining up with TRBD2. In germline, CDR1 is DFQATT, CDR2 SNEGSKA (reference sequence). V shed 0 bases, J shed 0 bases, and the junction held 5 bases outside the gene matches. The CDR3 consists of 16 residues. The CDR3 loop reads CSARDVAGASYNEQFF. The CDR3 nucleotides are TGCAGTGCTAGAGATGTGGCGGGAGCCTCCTACAATGAGCAGTTCTTC.

The rearrangement joins TRBV5-1 to TRBJ2-1, with 11 bases fitting TRBD1. CDR1 is SGHRS and CDR2 is YFSETQ in the germline V gene. Losses at the gene ends were 6 bases for V and 0 bases for J; bases not matched to a gene: 5. The length of the CDR3 is 16 residues. CDR3 nucleotides: TGCGCCAGCACCAAAGGGACAGGGGGCTCCTACAATGAGCAGTTCTTC. Amino acid sequence: CASTKGTGGSYNEQFF.

This clonotype was found many times. V is TRBV9 and J is TRBJ2-2; D is unresolved. The V end was cut by 4 bases, the J end by 3 bases, with 10 bases between. The germline V gene encodes CDR1 SGDLS and CDR2 YYNGEE. CDR3 length equals 14 residues. Here the CDR3 reads CASSPRTYTGELFF. The CDR3 coding sequence is TGTGCCAGCAGCCCACGCACCTACACCGGGGAGCTGTTTTTT.

V and J are TRBV30 and TRBJ2-5; possible D gene TRBD2, 7 bases. Trimming pared 0 bases from V and 1 base from J, leaving 18 bases between. CDR3 length: 17 residues. Germline V gene data show CDR1 as GTSNPN and CDR2 as SVGIG (reference sequence). CDR3 sequence reads: CAWSVGGGPLSQETQYF. In DNA form, the CDR3 reads TGTGCCTGGAGTGTAGGGGGGGGGCCATTGTCCCAAGAGACCCAGTACTTC.

V is TRBV7-8 and J is TRBJ2-3; the D gene is possibly TRBD2 (7 bases). V was cut by 7 bases and J by 1 base, with 15 bases left in between. The length of the CDR3 is 15 residues. Germline V lookup: CDR1 SGHVS, CDR2 FQNEAQ. CDR3 sequence: CASTPAGARTDTQYF. In nucleotides, the CDR3 is TGTGCCAGCACCCCGGCGGGGGCTCGCACAGATACGCAGTATTTT. Looking up the rest from reference TRBV7-8 and TRBJ2-3 gives the full variable domain: GAGVSQSPRYKVAKRGQDVALRCDPISGHVSLFWYQQALGQGPEFLTYFQNEAQLDKSGLPSDRFFAERPEGSVSTLKIQRTQQEDSAVYLCASTPAGARTDTQYFGPGTRLTVL.

This clonotype was seen ten or more times. The V and J genes are TRBV12-3 or TRBV12-4 and TRBJ2-1; TRBD2 agrees at 9 bases. The CDR3 totals 15 residues. The trim removed 6 bases at V and 4 bases at J, leaving 7 bases unmatched. The CDR3 nucleotides are TGTGCCAGCAGACCCACTAGCGGGCCTTACAATGAGCAGTTCTTC. Amino acid sequence: CASRPTSGPYNEQFF.

This clonotype showed up many times. The rearrangement uses TRBV9 and TRBJ2-3, with 10 bases identical to TRBD2. V lost 7 bases, J lost 3 bases, and 8 bases stayed unmatched. This CDR3 has 15 amino acids. Germline loops: CDR1 SGDLS, CDR2 YYNGEE. In DNA form, the CDR3 reads TGTGCCAGCGCGGTGGGGACTAGCGTTACAGATACGCAGTATTTT. Translating it yields CASAVGTSVTDTQYF. The whole variable domain, remainder taken from reference TRBV9 and TRBJ2-3, is DSGVTQTPKHLITATGQRVTLRCSPRSGDLSVYWYQQSLDQGLQFLIQYYNGEERAKGNILERFSAQQFPDLHSELNLSSLELGDSALYFCASAVGTSVTDTQYFGPGTRLTVL.

The rearrangement links TRBV20-1 to TRBJ1-2; 8 nucleotides match TRBD1. CDR1 is DFQATT and CDR2 is SNEGSKA in the germline V gene (reference sequence). The ends lost 0 bases at V and 0 bases at J; junction bases unmatched: 21. CDR3 length: 21 amino acids. CDR3 amino acids: CSARDRWWGSRGQSANYGYTF. The CDR3 nucleotides read TGCAGTGCTAGAGACCGTTGGTGGGGAAGCAGGGGGCAGTCGGCTAACTATGGCTACACCTTC.

This clonotype was counted between two and nine times. This sequence joins TRBV2 and TRBJ2-5; 7 positions agree with TRBD1. With 5 bases clipped from V and 2 bases from J, the junction kept 8 bases outside the gene matches. The CDR3 spans 15 residues. Per germline, CDR1 SNHLY and CDR2 FYNNEI. The CDR3 here is CASSPYRTGQETQYF. Written as DNA, the CDR3 is TGTGCCAGCAGTCCCTATAGGACAGGTCAAGAGACCCAGTACTTC.

J is TRBJ2-3 and V is TRBV2; D remains unclear. The germline V gene encodes CDR1 SNHLY and CDR2 FYNNEI. Trimming left V 8 bases short and J 2 bases short, with 17 bases between. This CDR3 region has 15 residues. DNA of the CDR3: TGTGCCAGCCACCGGGTTGAGCTTTCCACAGATACGCAGTATTTT. Translation: CASHRVELSTDTQYF.